This T cell receptor (beta chain) was identified during a study of T cell repertoires in cytomegalovirus infection. Across the study: As its CMV epitopes, the study selected recently identified HLA-C-restricted and well-studied HLA-B-restricted targets. Both CMV infection and a matching HLA type were indicated by public TCR beta signatures.

The CDR3 contains 17 residues. The V gene's germline CDR1 is MNHEY and CDR2 SVGEGT. Germline trimming cut 7 bases from V and 6 bases from J; bases unmatched to any gene: 17. TCRdb reprocessed the reads with MiXCR, giving one entry per CDR3 protein. This sample has 450,000 to 650,000 distinct CDR3 sequences; 40% occur once, and the top ten carry 40% to 60%. Concerning this clonotype itself: Antigen specificity is unknown.

Sequencing used cultured PBMCs, obtained from culture after CMV antigen stimulation. The rearrangement links TRBV6-2 or TRBV6-3 to TRBJ2-2; 7 bases fit TRBD1. The receptor's source is a human donor in good health (CMV status not recorded). Some clones in this sample may be carry-over from other donors' samples. Here the CDR3 DNA reads TGTGCCAGCACCAGGGTGGGGACAGCAGCCGGGGCCGGGGAGCTGTTTTTT. Its translation: CASTRVGTAAGAGELFF.